Below are 18 T cell receptor beta chains sequenced from a single sample in a study of blood T cell repertoires in COVID-19. Clones were read by immunoSEQ multiplex PCR, and TCRdb kept only the in-frame ones, dropping some. This sample has 110,000 or so clones, with roughly 80% found just once. Sequencing used peripheral blood. The receptors were sampled from an older man with acute or convalescent COVID-19.

This clone was counted a few times. V gene TRBV7-3 combines with J gene TRBJ2-5, with D possibly TRBD2 on 5 matching bases. CDR1 and CDR2 from the germline V gene are SGHTA and FQGTGA. The CDR3 loop spans 14 amino acids. Trimming took 5 bases from V and 1 from J, leaving 11 bases between them. CDR3 bases: TGTGCCAGCAGCGTGGGCGGGCCCCAAGAGACCCAGTACTTC. Protein sequence: CASSVGGPQETQYF.

This chain uses TRBV21-1 with TRBJ2-1; the D segment call TRBD2 is taken from the table without a DNA check. TRBV21-1 is flagged as a pseudogene. The CDR3 is 14 residues long. In DNA form, the CDR3 reads TGTGCCAGCATGAAGGTTGACTCCGAAGGTGAGCAGTTCTTC. Its translation is CASMKVDSEGEQFF.

This clone was counted a single time. V usage is TRBV27 and J usage is TRBJ2-7, with D maybe TRBD2 (5 bases). Germline-derived CDR1 and CDR2 are MNHEY and SMNVEV (reference sequence). The CDR3 is made up of 14 amino acids. Trimming took 3 bases from V and 2 from J, leaving 11 bases between them. CDR3 sequence reads: CASSLGSAAYEQYF. The CDR3 DNA sequence: TGTGCCAGCAGTTTGGGGAGCGCGGCCTACGAGCAGTACTTC.

The chain carries TRBV27 and TRBJ1-2; possible D gene TRBD1, 6 bases. The germline V and J ends were trimmed by 5 bases and 5 bases, with 18 bases remaining between them. The CDR3 is 15 amino acids. The germline gives CDR1 MNHEY, CDR2 SMNVEV (reference sequence). CDR3 region: CASSPAGGGGYGYTF. CDR3 DNA sequence: TGTGCCAGCAGTCCGGCCGGAGGGGGAGGGTATGGCTACACCTTC.

The genes are TRBV7-2 and TRBJ1-2, with TRBD1 matching over 7 bases. This CDR3 has 17 residues. In germline, CDR1 is SGHTA, CDR2 FQGNSA. V was pared by 5 bases and J by 0 bases, with 12 bases of the junction left unmatched. The CDR3 region is CASSPLPGTESNYGYTF. CDR3 nucleotides: TGTGCCAGCAGCCCACTTCCGGGGACAGAGTCTAACTATGGCTACACCTTC.

This clone has only one observation. The J gene is TRBJ1-2, the V gene TRBV28, with 8 bases aligning to TRBD1. The germline CDR1 and CDR2 sequences are MDHEN and SYDVKM. The CDR3 covers 16 residues. The ends lost 7 bases at V and 7 bases at J; junction bases unmatched: 17. The CDR3 nucleotides read TGTGCCAGCACCCCTGCGGGCGACAGGGGAATCGGTGGCTACACCTTC. Translated, it gives CASTPAGDRGIGGYTF.

V usage is TRBV29-1 and J usage is TRBJ1-1; 10 bases fit TRBD1. The CDR3 has 14 amino acids. Germline CDR1 SQVTM, CDR2 ANQGSEA. V shed 7 bases and J 0 bases; nucleotides not matched to a gene: 5. CDR3 protein: CSGQGANLNTEAFF. CDR3 bases: TGCAGCGGACAGGGGGCAAACCTGAACACTGAAGCTTTCTTT.

This clone has just a few counts. The chain uses TRBV11-2 and TRBJ1-1, with D maybe TRBD1 (6 bases). Per germline, CDR1 SGHAT and CDR2 FQNNGV. CDR3 length: 16 amino acids. V lost 4 bases and J 3 bases, leaving 18 bases between the germline ends. In DNA, the CDR3 is TGTGCCAGCAGCTCCCTCCGGGGGGCGAGAGACACTGAAGCTTTCTTT. Its protein is CASSSLRGARDTEAFF.

V is TRBV5-1 and J is TRBJ2-2; TRBD1 aligns across 11 bases. This CDR3 has 19 residues. V was clipped by 4 bases and J by 4 bases; unmatched bases: 15. Germline V lookup: CDR1 SGHRS, CDR2 YFSETQ. CDR3 sequence (DNA): TGCGCCAGCAGCCCCAGGACAGGGGGCCTCTACGGAACCACCGGGGAGCTGTTTTTT. Its protein product is CASSPRTGGLYGTTGELFF.

The gene calls are TRBV11-3 and TRBJ1-1, with unresolved D. This CDR3 is 13 amino acids long. V lost 0 bases, J lost 8 bases, and 10 bases lay in between. Germline lookup yields CDR1 SGHNT and CDR2 YENEEA. For the CDR3, the DNA is TGTGCCAGCAGCTTAGATAGTGGAGGCGAAGCTTTCTTT. Translated: CASSLDSGGEAFF.

This clone was counted only a few times. V gene TRBV2 combines with J gene TRBJ2-7, with D hard to call. The ends were cut back, 3 bases at V and 2 bases at J, with 8 bases in the middle. There are 13 residues in the CDR3. Germline V gene lookup returns CDR1 SNHLY and CDR2 FYNNEI. CDR3 in DNA: TGTGCCAGCAGTGACCCAGAACCCTACGAGCAGTACTTC. Residues: CASSDPEPYEQYF.

V usage is TRBV4-2 and J usage is TRBJ2-7; D gene uncertain. CDR1 LGHNA and CDR2 YNFKEQ come from the germline V gene. V dropped 1 base and J dropped 6 bases, with 13 bases sitting between them. The CDR3 spans 14 residues. The CDR3 region is CASSQGEVTTEQYF. In DNA form, the CDR3 reads TGTGCCAGCAGCCAAGGAGAGGTAACTACCGAGCAGTACTTC.

The chain is built from TRBV9 and TRBJ2-3; D gene ambiguous. Germline lookup yields CDR1 SGDLS and CDR2 YYNGEE. Trimming stripped 0 bases from V and 0 bases from J, with 8 bases between. The CDR3 length is 15 residues. The CDR3 nucleotides read TGTGCCAGCAGCGTAGTAGGTAGCAGCACAGATACGCAGTATTTT. Amino acid sequence: CASSVVGSSTDTQYF.

V usage is TRBV19 and J usage is TRBJ1-5; 7 bases align to TRBD1. This CDR3 has 15 amino acids. The ends lost 3 bases at V and 6 bases at J; junction bases unmatched: 8. Looked up from germline, CDR1 is LNHDA and CDR2 is SQIVND (reference sequence). CDR3 in DNA: TGTGCCAGTAGTATTACAGGGGAGGTGGGTCAGCCCCAGCATTTT. The encoded protein is CASSITGEVGQPQHF.

The table lists this clone with a few counts. The chain is built from TRBV14 and TRBJ2-7, with 7 nucleotides matching TRBD1. This CDR3 has 12 residues. The V and J ends lost 9 bases and 2 bases, in that order; junction bases with no gene match: 4. Germline CDR1 reads SGHDN; CDR2 reads FVKESK. CDR3 residues: CASTGVTYEQYF. For the CDR3, the DNA is TGTGCCAGTACAGGGGTCACCTACGAGCAGTACTTC.

This clone was picked up one time. Other DNA sequences in this specimen translate into the identical CDR3. The gene calls are TRBV28 and TRBJ1-5; weak D call: TRBD1 (6 bases). CDR1 is MDHEN, CDR2 SYDVKM, per germline. The V and J ends lost 3 bases and 3 bases respectively, with 9 bases between them. This CDR3 spans 14 amino acids. The CDR3 sequence is CASSLGQNNQPQHF. The CDR3 bases are TGTGCCAGCAGTTTGGGACAAAACAATCAGCCCCAGCATTTT.

The rearrangement joins TRBV18 to TRBJ2-7; maybe TRBD1 (6 bases). V gave up 2 bases and J gave up 2 bases, with 10 bases separating them. Germline values: CDR1 KGHSH, CDR2 LQKENI. The CDR3 length is 14 residues. This CDR3 reads CASSPTGQTYEQYF. CDR3 DNA: TGTGCCAGCTCACCAACAGGGCAGACCTACGAGCAGTACTTC.

V gene TRBV6-5 combines with J gene TRBJ2-3; the D gene is possibly TRBD1 (6 bases). Trimming removed 6 bases at V and 5 bases at J, with 15 bases between. The CDR3 consists of 14 residues. Germline lookup yields CDR1 MNHEY and CDR2 SVGAGI. The CDR3 spells CASRTQGGKDTQYF. CDR3 nucleotides: TGTGCCAGCAGAACACAGGGTGGTAAAGATACGCAGTATTTT.